This TCR beta chain was identified during a study of T cell changes during pregnancy in multiple sclerosis. The trim removed 1 base at V and 2 bases at J, leaving 14 bases unmatched. The CDR3 consists of 18 residues. CDR1 and CDR2 from the germline V gene are KGHSH and LQKENI. Sequencing was performed with immunoSEQ multiplex PCR; in TCRdb, only in-frame clones are kept and a portion is missing. Of about 26,000 clones in the sample, 80% to 90% were seen once. The chain links TRBV18 to TRBJ2-7; 7 positions match TRBD1. This TCR was recovered from a female donor with multiple sclerosis, enrolled in a pregnancy study. Sequences were derived from CD8+ T cells from peripheral blood mononuclear cells, sampled in the second trimester of pregnancy. Here the CDR3 DNA reads TGTGCCAGCTCACCACTTCTAGATGTATGGGACAGTCCCTACGAGCAGTACTTC. This encodes CASSPLLDVWDSPYEQYF.